The 9 T cell receptor beta chains below all came from one sample that was sequenced in a study of human T cells and chemical hapten exposure. The time point was: patch test 3, about 24 weeks after DPC sensitization. This sample's treatment: therapeutic diphenylcyclopropenone sensitization with weekly scalp DPC. MiXCR, applied by TCRdb to the RACE reads, yields one record per CDR3 protein. The data contain 80,000 to 100,000 distinct CDR3 sequences, 10% to 14% of them singletons. This specimen consisted of whole blood, obtained in connection with sensitization to the hapten diphenylcyclopropenone (DPC). The receptor set was obtained from a woman aged 45-59 years with alopecia areata. Some clones in this sample may be carry-over from other donors' samples.

This clonotype was seen more than once but under ten times. The chain joins TRBV7-2 to TRBJ1-1; D remains ambiguous. Germline V lookup: CDR1 SGHTA, CDR2 FQGNSA. The CDR3 totals 13 residues. V was shortened by 0 bases and J by 9 bases, with 11 bases between the two germline ends. The CDR3 DNA reads TGTGCCAGCAGCTTAGCCGCGGGCCCTAAAGCTTTCTTT. It encodes CASSLAAGPKAFF.

This clonotype has ten or more counts. Here the CDR3 DNA reads TGTGCCAGCAGCCTGACAGGGCCCAATTCACCCCTCCACTTT. Protein: CASSLTGPNSPLHF. The chain is built from TRBV11-3 and TRBJ1-6; 7 bases align to TRBD1. J lost 7 bases, V lost 5 bases, and 5 bases had no gene match. CDR3 length: 14 residues. From germline, CDR1 is SGHNT and CDR2 YENEEA.

The rearrangement links TRBV9 to TRBJ1-2, with a weak D call TRBD1 (6 bases). CDR3 length: 14 residues. Germline-derived CDR1 and CDR2 are SGDLS and YYNGEE. V lost 0 bases and J 4 bases, leaving 10 bases between the germline ends. CDR3 amino acids: CASSVGQGTYGYTF. CDR3 sequence (DNA): TGTGCCAGCAGCGTAGGGCAGGGGACCTATGGCTACACCTTC.

This sequence joins TRBV6-1 and TRBJ2-7, with D tentatively TRBD2 (6 bases). The ends were cut back, 3 bases at V and 3 bases at J, with 15 bases in the middle. The CDR3 runs to 15 residues. Germline CDR1 MNHNS, CDR2 SASEGT. This CDR3 reads CASSEVVSGNYEQYF. The CDR3 coding sequence is TGTGCCAGCAGTGAGGTTGTTAGCGGAAACTACGAGCAGTACTTC.

This clonotype was picked up a small number of times. The chain combines TRBV20-1 with TRBJ2-7; 10 bases map to TRBD1. Germline CDR1 is DFQATT and CDR2 is SNEGSKA (reference sequence). Trimming cost V 3 bases and J 3 bases; bases outside gene matches: 5. The CDR3 extends over 14 amino acids. For the CDR3, the DNA is TGCAGTGCTAGGGGGGACAGGGGAGGCTACGAGCAGTACTTC. Its translation is CSARGDRGGYEQYF.

This clonotype was observed a handful of times. The chain joins TRBV14 to TRBJ2-1; tentatively, D is TRBD1 (6 bases). In germline, CDR1 is SGHDN, CDR2 FVKESK. The V end lost 4 bases, the J end lost 8 bases, and 15 bases lay between the germline ends. This CDR3 is built from 14 residues. The CDR3 DNA reads as TGTGCCAGCAGCCCGTTGGGGGCGAGCGATGAGCAGTTCTTC. Translation: CASSPLGASDEQFF.

This clonotype was counted many times. The chain joins TRBV19 to TRBJ2-4; 15 bases match TRBD2. The V and J ends lost 5 bases and 0 bases, in that order; junction bases with no gene match: 8. CDR3 size: 19 residues. Per the germline V gene, CDR1 is LNHDA and CDR2 is SQIVND (reference sequence). The CDR3 DNA follows: TGTGCCAGTAGTGCCTCCGGGACTAGCGGGAGGCTAGCCAAAAACATTCAGTACTTC. Translated, it gives CASSASGTSGRLAKNIQYF.

There are many counts of this clonotype. This chain uses TRBV11-3 with TRBJ2-1, with 11 bases matching TRBD2. The J segment lost 5 bases and the V segment lost 6 bases, leaving 6 bases of the junction unmatched. This CDR3 is built from 15 residues. The germline V gene encodes CDR1 SGHNT and CDR2 YENEEA. CDR3 sequence (DNA): TGTGCCAGCAGGGGGCTAGCGGGAGGAAACAATGAGCAGTTCTTC. Its translation is CASRGLAGGNNEQFF.

The sample holds many counts of this clonotype. This CDR3 reads CASSFAGANVLTF. The CDR3 DNA is TGTGCCAGCAGCTTTGCTGGGGCCAACGTCCTGACTTTC. V gene TRBV11-2 combines with J gene TRBJ2-6, with D unclear. Germline CDR1 is SGHAT and CDR2 is FQNNGV. The ends were cut back, 3 bases at V and 2 bases at J, with 2 bases in the middle. The CDR3 spans 13 residues.